This T cell receptor beta chain was profiled in a study of cytomegalovirus exposure and HLA in healthy donors. Broader study findings: Later work associated 16,951 TCR beta sequences with HLA alleles at 0.05 false discovery rate. Per a later analysis, HLA-associated TCR beta chains showed more clonal expansion than other, equally common TCR beta chains.

The primer mix had 60 Vbeta and 13 Jbeta primers. TCRdb's table, derived via immunoSEQ multiplex PCR, lists solely in-frame clones and lacks some. The sample data list around 100,000 clones. Turning to this clone: Its antigen remains unidentified.

Input material: PBMCs. The clonotype originates from a man aged 45-60 years in good health and CMV-seronegative.

CDR3 coding DNA: TGTGCCAGCAGCTCCGCCGGACAGCGGACCTACGAGCAGTACTTC. It yields the protein CASSSAGQRTYEQYF. V usage is TRBV7-8 and J usage is TRBJ2-7; D possibly corresponds to TRBD1 (6 bases). The CDR3 loop spans 15 amino acids. Germline assignment: CDR1 SGHVS and CDR2 FQNEAQ. V lost 4 bases and J lost 2, with 15 bases in between.